The 8 T cell receptor beta chains in this list originate from one sample, sequenced in a study of regulatory T cells in long-lasting Graves disease. Construction of the TCR beta libraries employed iRepertoire HTBI primers in conjunction with Arm-PCR of CDR3 regions. TCRdb recomputed calls from the multiplex PCR reads with MiXCR, one row per CDR3 protein. Counted here are about 460,000 distinct CDR3 sequences, less than 25% occurring once; the ten biggest clones make up under 15%. As for time point: persistent/refractory GD, antithyroid drugs over 5 years with positive TRAb. After RNA was extracted from PBMCs, the TCR library was made from it. The sequencing here drew on peripheral blood mononuclear cells (PBMCs), taken when the disease was refractory, from a patient treated with antithyroid drugs. These receptors all come from a female donor with Graves disease.

There are a few counts of this clonotype. The V call is TRBV6-1, the J call TRBJ2-2; D possibly corresponds to TRBD2 (6 bases). CDR1 and CDR2 (germline): MNHNS, SASEGT. V lost 8 bases and J 0 bases, leaving 10 bases between the germline ends. This CDR3 comprises 14 residues. The CDR3 coding sequence is TGTGCCAGCGGGACGGGGGCGAACACCGGGGAGCTGTTTTTT. Its translation is CASGTGANTGELFF.

The chain uses TRBV2 and TRBJ2-3; a possible D gene is TRBD2 (5 bases). This CDR3 is 13 amino acids long. Deletions cut 8 bases from V and 4 bases from J, with 13 bases between. The germline V gene encodes CDR1 SNHLY and CDR2 FYNNEI. CDR3 DNA sequence: TGTGCCAGCCGGAGGCTAGCTGCAGATACGCAGTATTTT. Translation: CASRRLAADTQYF.

This clonotype was detected ten times or more. The J gene is TRBJ2-5, the V gene TRBV27; D gene ambiguous. The CDR3 runs to 13 residues. Trimming left V 1 base short and J 0 bases short, with 3 bases between. Germline loops: CDR1 MNHEY, CDR2 SMNVEV (reference sequence). CDR3 region: CASSLWNQETQYF. As DNA, the CDR3 is TGTGCCAGCAGTTTATGGAACCAAGAGACCCAGTACTTC.

This clonotype was picked up many times. This chain uses TRBV6-1 with TRBJ1-2, with TRBD1 as a possible D gene (5 bases). Looked up from germline, CDR1 is MNHNS and CDR2 is SASEGT. With 6 bases removed from V and 2 bases from J, the gap between germline ends came to 10 bases. CDR3 size: 13 residues. The CDR3 DNA reads as TGTGCCAGCAGACCCCCAGGGAACTATGGCTACACCTTC. Its translation: CASRPPGNYGYTF.

This clonotype was counted ten times or more. This sequence joins TRBV12-3 or TRBV12-4 and TRBJ2-4, with a weak D call TRBD1 (6 bases). The CDR3 extends over 18 amino acids. V was clipped by 3 bases and J by 0 bases, with 18 bases between them. CDR3 region: CASSFLTGGILAKNIQYF. CDR3 nucleotides: TGTGCCAGCAGTTTCCTGACAGGAGGTATTCTAGCCAAAAACATTCAGTACTTC.

This clonotype was counted many times. The CDR3 DNA is TGTGCCAGCACCCTTCCCGGGCAAGGGGGATACGAGCAGTACTTC. Protein product: CASTLPGQGGYEQYF. This chain links TRBV7-2 with TRBJ2-7, with D possibly TRBD1 on 6 matching bases. The ends were cut back, 7 bases at V and 4 bases at J, with 20 bases in the middle. CDR1 is SGHTA and CDR2 is FQGNSA in the germline V gene. The CDR3 consists of 15 residues.

The table lists this clonotype with a few counts. The chain employs TRBV2 and TRBJ2-3, with a weak D call TRBD1 (5 bases). CDR3 size: 16 residues. With 8 bases removed from V and 0 bases from J, the gap between germline ends came to 18 bases. The germline CDR1 and CDR2 sequences are SNHLY and FYNNEI. The CDR3 reads CASQEYRQLSTDTQYF. CDR3 in DNA: TGTGCCAGCCAGGAGTATAGACAGCTTAGCACAGATACGCAGTATTTT.

On this clonotype: A read error may account for a junction end that differs from germline. The rearrangement uses TRBV3-1 and TRBJ2-5, with no clear D. CDR3 length: 15 residues. Germline values: CDR1 LGHDT, CDR2 YNNKEL (reference sequence). The CDR3 DNA reads TGTGCCAGCAGCCAAGAGGACGGCTTCCAAGGGACCCAGTACTTC. Its protein product is CASSQEDGFQGTQYF.